The 9 T cell receptor beta chains below all came from one sample that was sequenced in a study of vaccination and CD4 T cells after COVID-19. No antigens are known for them. The treatment: roughly ten-day PBMC culture with coronavirus spike peptide pools or control peptides (ViraFEST assay). Once obtained from cultured CD4+ T cells, the DNA was sequenced using the Oncomine TCR Beta short-read assay. TCRdb re-called the PCR reads with MiXCR, one entry per CDR3 protein. The sample consists of tens of thousands of distinct CDR3 sequences, roughly 43% of them appearing once. The sample here was CD4+ T cells from blood, cultured in vitro, taken after SARS-CoV-2 vaccination. Receptors were obtained from a human donor who had recovered from COVID-19.

This clonotype was picked up a small number of times. The rearrangement joins TRBV5-4 to TRBJ1-2, with D tentatively TRBD1 (6 bases). Per the germline V gene, CDR1 is SGHNT and CDR2 is YYREEE (reference sequence). The CDR3 extends over 14 amino acids. V lost 6 bases, J lost 2 bases, and 14 bases lay in between. CDR3 in amino acids: CASNPGGTNYGYTF. The CDR3 DNA is TGTGCCAGCAACCCCGGGGGCACGAACTATGGCTACACCTTC.

This clonotype was counted only a few times. This chain joins TRBV24-1 and TRBJ2-3, with TRBD1 identical over 9 bases. Per the germline V gene, CDR1 is KGHDR and CDR2 is SFDVKD. V shed 1 base and J 6 bases; nucleotides not matched to a gene: 7. The CDR3 covers 16 residues. CDR3 nucleotides: TGTGCCACCAGTGATTTAGGGACAGGGTTTCGGGATACGCAGTATTTT. It specifies CATSDLGTGFRDTQYF.

This clonotype was seen more than once but under ten times. The rearrangement uses TRBV19 and TRBJ1-5; TRBD1 is a possible D gene (5 bases). This CDR3 spans 15 amino acids. Deletions cut 3 bases from V and 6 bases from J, with 15 bases between. Per germline, CDR1 LNHDA and CDR2 SQIVND (reference sequence). As DNA, the CDR3 is TGTGCCAGTAGTATTCTACGGCAGGGCTTTCAGCCCCAGCATTTT. It yields the protein CASSILRQGFQPQHF.

This clonotype was counted a few times. This sequence joins TRBV25-1 and TRBJ1-2, with D hard to call. Germline loops: CDR1 MGHDK, CDR2 SYGVNS. V was clipped by 7 bases and J by 2 bases, with 5 bases between them. This CDR3 is 11 amino acids long. CDR3 in amino acids: CASNGNYGYTF. For the CDR3, the DNA is TGTGCCAGCAACGGCAACTATGGCTACACCTTC.

In regard to this clonotype: One junction end does not reproduce the germline sequence, and a read error may be involved. This rearrangement joins TRBV25-1 to TRBJ2-7, with unresolved D. The CDR3 is made up of 14 amino acids. CDR1 and CDR2 (germline): MGHDK, SYGVNS. The DNA of the CDR3 is TGTGCCTGCAGATCTTCCCGGGTACCCTACGAGCAGTACTTC. It yields the protein CACRSSRVPYEQYF.

The chain joins TRBV6-2 or TRBV6-3 to TRBJ1-5; the D is unclear. This CDR3 comprises 14 residues. The ends were cut back, 6 bases at V and 2 bases at J, with 11 bases in the middle. Germline-derived CDR1 and CDR2 are MNHEY and SVGEGT. CDR3 amino acids: CASRRLDGNQPQHF. CDR3 nucleotides: TGTGCCAGCAGACGACTAGACGGCAATCAGCCCCAGCATTTT.

Note on this clonotype: One junction end disagrees with the germline gene, perhaps due to a read error. V and J are TRBV7-6 and TRBJ2-1; tentative D call: TRBD1 (5 bases). The germline gives CDR1 SGHVS, CDR2 FNYEAQ. CDR3 length: 13 residues. The DNA of the CDR3 is TGTGCCAGCAGCTTAGTCGCGGACAATGGGCAGTTCTTC. This sequence encodes CASSLVADNGQFF. Full variable domain (rest looked up from reference TRBV7-6 and TRBJ2-1): GAGVSQSPRYKVTKRGQDVALRCDPISGHVSLYWYRQALGQGPEFLTYFNYEAQQDKSGLPNDRFSAERPEGSISTLTIQRTEQRDSAMYRCASSLVADNGQFFGPGTRLTVL.

The chain has TRBV6-1 and TRBJ2-1, with 7 bases matching TRBD2. The CDR3 is made up of 16 amino acids. From germline, CDR1 is MNHNS and CDR2 SASEGT. Unmatched junction bases numbered 15, after V lost 5 bases and J lost 8 bases. Written as DNA, the CDR3 is TGTGCCAGCAGTCCCAGCGGGGCGGGGCCCACCGATGAGCAGTTCTTC. Encoded protein: CASSPSGAGPTDEQFF.

This chain joins TRBV28 and TRBJ2-7; 13 bases match TRBD2. The length of the CDR3 is 16 residues. The germline gives CDR1 MDHEN, CDR2 SYDVKM. V was pared by 7 bases and J by 3 bases, with 9 bases of the junction left unmatched. The CDR3 sequence is CASTLRTSGSLYEQYF. The CDR3 DNA is TGTGCCAGCACCCTGAGGACTAGCGGGAGCCTCTACGAGCAGTACTTC.